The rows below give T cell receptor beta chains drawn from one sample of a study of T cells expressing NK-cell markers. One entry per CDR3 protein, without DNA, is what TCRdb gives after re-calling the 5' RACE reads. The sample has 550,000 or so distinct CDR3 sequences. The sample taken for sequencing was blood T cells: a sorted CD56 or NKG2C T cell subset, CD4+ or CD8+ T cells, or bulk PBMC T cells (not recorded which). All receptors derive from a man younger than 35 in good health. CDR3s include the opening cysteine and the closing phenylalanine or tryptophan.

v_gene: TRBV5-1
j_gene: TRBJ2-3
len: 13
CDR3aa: CASSRQGEDTQYF

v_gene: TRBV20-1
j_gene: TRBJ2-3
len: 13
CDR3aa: CSARGGSRNTQYF

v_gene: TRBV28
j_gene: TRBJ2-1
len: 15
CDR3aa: CASSLLSGPPNEQFF

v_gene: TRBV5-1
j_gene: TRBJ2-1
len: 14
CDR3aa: CASSSGRGNNEQFF

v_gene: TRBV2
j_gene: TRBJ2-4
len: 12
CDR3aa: CASTVPGGIQYF

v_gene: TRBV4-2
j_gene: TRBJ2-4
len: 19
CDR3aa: CASSGTSGSGVGAKNIQYF

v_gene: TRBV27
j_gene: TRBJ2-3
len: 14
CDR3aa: CASSLGTGADTQYF

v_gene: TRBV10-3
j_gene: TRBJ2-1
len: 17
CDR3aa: CAISEPLPSGTPNEQFF

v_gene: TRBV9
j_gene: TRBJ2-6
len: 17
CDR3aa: CASSIRRGSSGANVLTF

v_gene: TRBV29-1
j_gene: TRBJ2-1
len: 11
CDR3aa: CSVAQQVEQFF

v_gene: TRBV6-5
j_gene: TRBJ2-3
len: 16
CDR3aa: CASSYSTSGRDDTQYF

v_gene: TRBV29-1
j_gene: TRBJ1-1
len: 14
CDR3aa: CSVSFAGRGTEAFF

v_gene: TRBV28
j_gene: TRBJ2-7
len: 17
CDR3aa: CASRPGGIDRDSYEQYF

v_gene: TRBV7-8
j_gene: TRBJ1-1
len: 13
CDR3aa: CASSRTGAEEAFF

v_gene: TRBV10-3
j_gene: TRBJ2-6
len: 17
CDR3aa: CAISHTGGVSGANVLTF

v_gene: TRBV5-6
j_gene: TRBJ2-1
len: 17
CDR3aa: CASSPLSLLAGGDEQFF

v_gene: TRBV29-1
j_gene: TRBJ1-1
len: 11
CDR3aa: CSGLGWTEAFF

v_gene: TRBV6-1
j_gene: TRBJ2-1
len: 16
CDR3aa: CASSSDSRSSYNEQFF

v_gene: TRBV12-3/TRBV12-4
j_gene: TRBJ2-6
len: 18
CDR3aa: CASSFFLGIGSGANVLTF

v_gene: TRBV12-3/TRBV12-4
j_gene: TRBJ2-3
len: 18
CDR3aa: CASRPHPGQGGSTDTQYF

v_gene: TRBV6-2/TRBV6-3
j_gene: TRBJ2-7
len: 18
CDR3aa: CASTEPRLGVAGGYEQYF

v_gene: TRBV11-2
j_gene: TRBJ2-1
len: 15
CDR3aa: CASSPGGLTGDEQFF

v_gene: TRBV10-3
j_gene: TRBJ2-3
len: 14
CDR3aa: CAISGRVGPDTQYF

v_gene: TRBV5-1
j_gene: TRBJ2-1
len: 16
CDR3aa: CASSLEGSGRAYEQFF

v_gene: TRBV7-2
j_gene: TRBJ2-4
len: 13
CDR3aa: CASSLVAKNIQYF

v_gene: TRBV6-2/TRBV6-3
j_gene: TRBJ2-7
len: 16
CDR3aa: CASSLGLVGHTYEQYF

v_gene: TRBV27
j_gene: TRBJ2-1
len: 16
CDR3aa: CASSLSLASAYNEQFF

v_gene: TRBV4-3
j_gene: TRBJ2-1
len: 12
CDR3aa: CASSQFPYEQFF

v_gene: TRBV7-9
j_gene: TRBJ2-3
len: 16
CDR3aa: CASSEALREVGDTQYF

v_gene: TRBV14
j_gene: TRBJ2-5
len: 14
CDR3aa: CASSRTPLQETQYF

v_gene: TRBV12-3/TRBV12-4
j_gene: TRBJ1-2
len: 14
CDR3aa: CASSFVRFNYGYTF

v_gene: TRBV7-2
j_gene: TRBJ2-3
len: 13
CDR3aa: CASSLVKEGTQYF

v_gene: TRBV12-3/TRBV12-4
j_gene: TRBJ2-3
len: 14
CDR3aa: CASSPGKITDTQYF

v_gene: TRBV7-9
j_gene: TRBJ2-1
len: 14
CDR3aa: CASDGGTARDEQFF